The T cell receptor (beta chain) described here comes from a study of patients and donors after allogeneic stem cell transplantation. Each CDR3 protein gets one entry after TCRdb re-called the RT-PCR reads with MiXCR. The data contain about 70,000 distinct CDR3 sequences, more than 20% of them singletons. Germline V CDR1 and CDR2: MNHEY, SVGAGI. The CDR3 has 13 residues. V was trimmed by 2 bases and J by 7 bases, leaving 12 bases between them. The source is a human donor who was either an allogeneic HSCT recipient or a stem cell or donor lymphocyte infusion donor (not recorded which). It is not recorded whose cells these are; they may come from a transplant donor. The V gene is TRBV6-5, the J gene TRBJ2-7, with no clear D. What was sequenced was blood, either unsorted or a sorted T cell fraction (not recorded which). The CDR3 DNA is TGTGCCAGCAGTTACCTGGGCATCCTTGAGCAGTACTTC. Its protein product is CASSYLGILEQYF.